This passage covers 25 T cell receptor beta chains from one sample sequenced in a study of cytomegalovirus exposure and HLA in healthy donors. Primers: 60 Vbeta forward and 13 Jbeta reverse. Produced via immunoSEQ multiplex PCR; TCRdb's table is partial and in-frame only. The data contain about 140,000 clones, 61% of them seen just once; the ten biggest clones take up around 1.8%. Specimen: PBMCs. Source of these receptors: a male donor in good health and CMV-seronegative.

The table lists this clone with a few counts. V gene TRBV5-1 combines with J gene TRBJ1-4, with a tentative D call TRBD1 (6 bases). CDR1 SGHRS and CDR2 YFSETQ come from the germline V gene. The CDR3 contains 14 residues. V lost 0 bases and J lost 8, with 11 bases in between. The CDR3 DNA sequence: TGCGCCAGCAGCTTGGGGCAGGGGCGCGAAAAACTGTTTTTT. Protein sequence: CASSLGQGREKLFF.

This clone has only a few counts. CDR3 nucleotide sequence: TGTGCCAGCAGCGTAGCTGGGGGGGCGAATGAGCAGTTCTTC. Translating it yields CASSVAGGANEQFF. The chain joins TRBV9 to TRBJ2-1; D might be TRBD2 (7 bases). The V end was cut by 0 bases, the J end by 7 bases, with 11 bases between. The CDR3 contains 14 residues. CDR1 is SGDLS, CDR2 YYNGEE, per germline. Variable domain in full (rest from reference TRBV9 and TRBJ2-1): DSGVTQTPKHLITATGQRVTLRCSPRSGDLSVYWYQQSLDQGLQFLIQYYNGEERAKGNILERFSAQQFPDLHSELNLSSLELGDSALYFCASSVAGGANEQFFGPGTRLTVL.

This clone has a handful of counts. This chain links TRBV9 with TRBJ1-2; weak D call: TRBD1 (5 bases). The ends were cut back, 6 bases at V and 6 bases at J, with 18 bases in the middle. The CDR3 has 14 amino acids. CDR1 is SGDLS, CDR2 YYNGEE, per germline. The chain's CDR3 is CASTRRGGDHGYTF. The CDR3 DNA sequence: TGTGCCAGCACCAGGCGGGGGGGGGATCATGGCTACACCTTC. Full variable domain (remainder filled in from reference TRBV9 and TRBJ1-2): DSGVTQTPKHLITATGQRVTLRCSPRSGDLSVYWYQQSLDQGLQFLIQYYNGEERAKGNILERFSAQQFPDLHSELNLSSLELGDSALYFCASTRRGGDHGYTFGSGTRLTVV.

This clone was seen a handful of times. The V call is TRBV7-9, the J call TRBJ2-2; D remains ambiguous. The CDR3 loop spans 12 amino acids. Trimming cost V 5 bases and J 7 bases, with 8 bases left between them. Per germline, CDR1 SEHNR and CDR2 FQNEAQ (reference sequence). The CDR3 sequence: CASSPMVGELFF. In DNA form, the CDR3 reads TGTGCCAGCAGCCCTATGGTCGGGGAGCTGTTTTTT.

This sequence joins TRBV2 and TRBJ2-5; tentatively, D is TRBD1 (6 bases). Trimming took 6 bases from V and 1 from J, leaving 15 bases between them. The CDR3 has 15 residues. Germline CDR1 is SNHLY and CDR2 is FYNNEI. The CDR3 nucleotides are TGTGCCAGCAGCCCAGGGGTATTAGGCCAAGAGACCCAGTACTTC. Amino acids: CASSPGVLGQETQYF.

This chain's CDR3 is CASSLVGGRETQYF. CDR3 DNA: TGTGCCAGCAGCTTAGTCGGGGGTCGGGAGACCCAGTACTTC. The chain couples TRBV7-8 to TRBJ2-5; D is possibly TRBD2 (6 bases). V lost 1 base and J 5 bases, leaving 11 bases between the germline ends. CDR3 length: 14 residues. Germline CDR1 reads SGHVS; CDR2 reads FQNEAQ.

This clone appeared a few times. V and J are TRBV13 and TRBJ2-5; TRBD2 matches at 9 bases. V gave up 1 base and J gave up 1 base; unmatched junction bases: 7. This CDR3 comprises 17 residues. CDR1 and CDR2 from the germline V gene are PRHDT and FYEKMQ (reference sequence). CDR3 residues: CASSLVGLAGTQETQYF. The CDR3 bases are TGTGCCAGCAGCTTAGTAGGGCTAGCGGGGACCCAAGAGACCCAGTACTTC.

This clone was seen a few times. The chain couples TRBV5-1 to TRBJ2-2; tentative D call: TRBD2 (5 bases). V dropped 1 base and J dropped 0 bases, with 7 bases sitting between them. The CDR3 covers 15 residues. Germline CDR1 reads SGHRS; CDR2 reads YFSETQ. CDR3 DNA: TGCGCCAGCAGCTTGTTCGGGACGAACACCGGGGAGCTGTTTTTT. This translates into CASSLFGTNTGELFF. The full variable domain, with the rest looked up from reference TRBV5-1 and TRBJ2-2, is KAGVTQTPRYLIKTRGQQVTLSCSPISGHRSVSWYQQTPGQGLQFLFEYFSETQRNKGNFPGRFSGRQFSNSRSEMNVSTLELGDSALYLCASSLFGTNTGELFFGEGSRLTVL.

This clone is medium-sized within its sample. This rearrangement joins TRBV27 to TRBJ1-1, with D unclear. Germline V lookup: CDR1 MNHEY, CDR2 SMNVEV (reference sequence). The CDR3 spans 14 residues. Trimming shortened V by 2 bases and J by 4 bases, and 11 bases separated the two germline ends. Written as DNA, the CDR3 is TGTGCCAGCAGTTTAGCGGGTCCCACCACTGAAGCTTTCTTT. As protein: CASSLAGPTTEAFF.

The rearrangement uses TRBV5-6 and TRBJ2-7, with 12 bases aligning to TRBD2. V lost 2 bases to trimming and J lost 2 bases; unmatched junction nucleotides: 5. CDR1 and CDR2 from the germline V gene are SGHDT and YYEEEE. CDR3 length: 16 amino acids. This CDR3 is CASSFPTSGGTYEQYF. The CDR3 DNA reads TGTGCCAGCAGCTTCCCGACTAGCGGGGGTACCTACGAGCAGTACTTC.

This clone was seen only a few times. The J gene is TRBJ1-2, the V gene TRBV4-1, with 7 bases lining up with TRBD1. CDR1 is MGHRA, CDR2 YSYEKL, per germline. V lost 0 bases to trimming and J lost 3 bases; unmatched junction nucleotides: 7. The CDR3 contains 16 residues. The CDR3 DNA reads TGCGCCAGCAGCCAAGAGCCGACAGGGAAGGACTATGGCTACACCTTC. This codes for CASSQEPTGKDYGYTF.

This clone was observed a handful of times. V and J are TRBV9 and TRBJ1-1; the D gene is possibly TRBD1 (6 bases). The CDR3 is made up of 14 amino acids. V was pared by 4 bases and J by 2 bases, with 12 bases between. Looked up from germline, CDR1 is SGDLS and CDR2 is YYNGEE. CDR3 in DNA: TGTGCCAGCAGCTCACAGGGCTTTAACACTGAAGCTTTCTTT. This sequence encodes CASSSQGFNTEAFF.

V usage is TRBV2 and J usage is TRBJ2-1, with D uncertain. The germline CDR1 and CDR2 sequences are SNHLY and FYNNEI. V was clipped by 6 bases and J by 7 bases, with 13 bases between them. CDR3 length equals 13 residues. DNA of the CDR3: TGTGCCAGCAGCCTGGGCGTGGGTAATGAGCAGTTCTTC. Amino acid sequence: CASSLGVGNEQFF.

V and J are TRBV5-1 and TRBJ1-3; the D gene is possibly TRBD1 (5 bases). There are 16 residues in the CDR3. The germline CDR1 and CDR2 sequences are SGHRS and YFSETQ. The ends were cut back, 0 bases at V and 0 bases at J, with 10 bases in the middle. In DNA form, the CDR3 reads TGCGCCAGCAGCTTGGGACAGTTAAGCTCTGGAAACACCATATATTTT. Its protein product is CASSLGQLSSGNTIYF.

This clone was seen only a few times. This chain links TRBV5-4 with TRBJ2-3; 8 bases align to TRBD2. Trimming took 3 bases from V and 0 from J; bases not matched to a gene: 9. The CDR3 spans 17 residues. From germline, CDR1 is SGHNT and CDR2 YYREEE (reference sequence). In nucleotides, the CDR3 is TGTGCCAGCAGCTCAGATGCGGGCGGGAGGAGCACAGATACGCAGTATTTT. It specifies CASSSDAGGRSTDTQYF.

V and J are TRBV5-6 and TRBJ1-6; D uncertain. The germline V gene has CDR1 SGHDT and CDR2 YYEEEE. CDR3 length: 14 amino acids. Trimming took 1 base from V and 7 from J, leaving 9 bases between them. Here the CDR3 reads CASSLTGVNSPLHF. The CDR3 DNA reads as TGTGCCAGCAGCTTGACGGGAGTCAATTCACCCCTCCACTTT.

This clone showed up just a few times. The rearrangement uses TRBV19 and TRBJ1-1; TRBD1 is a possible D gene (6 bases). V lost 4 bases to trimming and J lost 5 bases, with 17 bases between them. Germline V gene sequence: CDR1 LNHDA, CDR2 SQIVND (reference sequence). The CDR3 extends over 15 amino acids. CDR3: CASSKAPGAGTEAFF. In DNA form, the CDR3 reads TGTGCCAGTAGTAAGGCCCCAGGGGCAGGTACTGAAGCTTTCTTT.

This clone was picked up a small number of times. This chain's CDR3 is CASFRDRASSYNSPLHF. The CDR3 coding sequence is TGTGCCAGCTTCCGGGACAGGGCGAGCTCCTATAATTCACCCCTCCACTTT. This chain joins TRBV5-8 and TRBJ1-6, with TRBD1 matching 9 bases. Per the germline V gene, CDR1 is SGHTS and CDR2 is YDEGEE. After removal of 7 bases from V and 0 bases from J, the junction contained 8 bases not matched to a gene. The length of the CDR3 is 17 residues.

The chain is built from TRBV27 and TRBJ1-6; 8 positions agree with TRBD1. CDR3 size: 13 residues. Germline trimming cut 5 bases from V and 8 bases from J; bases unmatched to any gene: 2. CDR1 and CDR2 from the germline V gene are MNHEY and SMNVEV (reference sequence). This CDR3 is CASSEDRDSPLHF. The CDR3 nucleotides read TGTGCCAGCAGTGAGGACAGGGATTCACCCCTCCACTTT.

This clone was observed a handful of times. V and J are TRBV4-2 and TRBJ1-6; weak D call: TRBD1 (5 bases). This CDR3 is built from 18 residues. Trimming cost V 3 bases and J 7 bases, with 22 bases left between them. The germline V gene has CDR1 LGHNA and CDR2 YNFKEQ. The CDR3 here is CASSQVLRQGNSNSPLHF. The CDR3 DNA reads TGTGCCAGCAGCCAGGTACTACGTCAGGGAAACTCGAATTCACCCCTCCACTTT.

This clone showed up just a few times. The chain joins TRBV6-5 to TRBJ1-5; no definite D call. The CDR3 is made up of 14 amino acids. V was trimmed by 6 bases and J by 2 bases, leaving 11 bases between them. Germline-derived CDR1 and CDR2 are MNHEY and SVGAGI. The DNA of the CDR3 is TGTGCCAGCAGCCCGGGGAGGGGCAATCAGCCCCAGCATTTT. Its translation is CASSPGRGNQPQHF.

CDR3 bases: TGTGCCAGCCTTCCTAGCGGGGGCCAAGAGACCCAGTACTTC. Translation: CASLPSGGQETQYF. The V call is TRBV6-6, the J call TRBJ2-5; 10 nucleotides line up with TRBD2. The junction had 4 bases not matched to a gene; V was cut back by 8 bases and J by 1 base. Per the germline V gene, CDR1 is MNHNY and CDR2 is SVGAGI (reference sequence). The length of the CDR3 is 14 residues.

V and J are TRBV21-1 and TRBJ1-1. TRBV21-1 is a documented pseudogene. This CDR3 spans 14 amino acids. The CDR3 nucleotides read TGTGCCAGCAGCAAGGAGGGGTATCGCACTGAAGCTTTCTTT. This encodes CASSKEGYRTEAFF.

The V and J genes are TRBV28 and TRBJ1-5; D is undetermined. V lost 7 bases and J 7 bases, leaving 11 bases between the germline ends. CDR1 and CDR2 from the germline V gene are MDHEN and SYDVKM. The CDR3 loop spans 12 amino acids. CDR3 sequence (DNA): TGTGCCAGCACTATGATGTACCAGCCCCAGCATTTT. Protein product: CASTMMYQPQHF. Full variable domain (outside the CDR3, taken from reference TRBV28 and TRBJ1-5): DVKVTQSSRYLVKRTGEKVFLECVQDMDHENMFWYRQDPGLGLRLIYFSYDVKMKEKGDIPEGYSVSREKKERFSLILESASTNQTSMYLCASTMMYQPQHFGDGTRLSIL.

The chain couples TRBV18 to TRBJ2-5; 8 bases line up with TRBD2. The CDR3 loop spans 14 amino acids. Germline-derived CDR1 and CDR2 are KGHSH and LQKENI. After removal of 6 bases from V and 5 bases from J, the junction contained 8 bases not matched to a gene. CDR3 DNA sequence: TGTGCCAGCTCCGCCCTAGCGGGCGGTGAGACCCAGTACTTC. It yields the protein CASSALAGGETQYF.